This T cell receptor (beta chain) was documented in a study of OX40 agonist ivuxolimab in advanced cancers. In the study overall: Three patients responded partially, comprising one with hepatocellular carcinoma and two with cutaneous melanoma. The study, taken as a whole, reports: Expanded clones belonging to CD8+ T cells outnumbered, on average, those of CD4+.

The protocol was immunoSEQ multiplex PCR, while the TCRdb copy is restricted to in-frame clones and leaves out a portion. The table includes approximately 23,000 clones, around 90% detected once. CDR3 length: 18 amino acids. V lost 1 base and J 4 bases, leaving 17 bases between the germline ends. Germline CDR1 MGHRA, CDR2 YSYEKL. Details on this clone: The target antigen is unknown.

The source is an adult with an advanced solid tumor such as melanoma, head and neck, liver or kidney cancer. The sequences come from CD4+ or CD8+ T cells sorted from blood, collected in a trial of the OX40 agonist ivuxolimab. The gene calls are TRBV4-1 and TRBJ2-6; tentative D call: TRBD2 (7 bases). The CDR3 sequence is CASSQGGGGLQGANVLTF. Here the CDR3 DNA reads TGCGCCAGCAGCCAAGGTGGGGGGGGGCTGCAGGGGGCCAACGTCCTGACTTTC.